This T cell receptor beta chain comes out of a study of regulatory T cells in long-lasting Graves disease (dated by TCRdb to the early 2020s). Notes on the research overall: Newly diagnosed Graves' disease patients had taken antithyroid drugs for less than 3 months. A total of roughly 33 samples were covered by TCR sequencing, comprising around 13 persistent and about 20 newly diagnosed Graves' disease patients. The study was registered as a clinical trial and conducted in China. Peripheral blood TCR sequencing and RNA sequencing compared persistent Graves' disease patients with newly diagnosed Graves' disease patients.

The cysteine opens and the phenylalanine closes a CDR3 of 13 amino acids. Just CDR3 DNA is preserved here, 39 bases in frame from base 1. The junction carries 14 bases between V and J, which are trimmed by 3 bases and 6 bases respectively. CDR1 and CDR2, per the germline V gene (reference sequence), are DFQATT and SNEGSKA. The paper's findings and limits, for the study overall: As a limitation, the authors acknowledged that the small sample size may reduce accuracy. More public clonotypes were shared among persistent patients (approximately 3,000) than among newly diagnosed patients (approximately 1,000). Only peripheral blood was studied, because thyroid tissue, the primary lesion, was inaccessible. Compared with newly diagnosed patients, persistent Graves' disease patients had lower TCR Shannon entropy and fewer highly expanded clones, which suggests clonal expansion. Sequencing and analysis were restricted to the TCR beta chain. Preferential use of TRBV28, TRBJ1-2 and TRBJ2-5 was observed in persistent disease, whereas TRBV20-1 and TRBJ2-1 were favored in newly diagnosed disease.

This sample's time point label indicates: newly diagnosed GD, antithyroid drugs for less than 3 months. RNA was extracted from PBMCs in TRIzol for both TCR sequencing and RNA sequencing. The diagnosis of Graves' disease followed American Thyroid Association guidelines. Recruitment of patients was carried out at an endocrinology department in Xi'an, China. From each patient, 8 to 10 milliliters of peripheral blood was collected into an EDTA anticoagulant tube. PBMCs were isolated by Ficoll Paque Plus density gradient separation without further T cell sorting. An Agilent 2100 Bioanalyzer and agarose gel were used to assess RNA quality, and a NanoDrop 2000 was used to measure RNA concentration. Worth noting for this clonotype: This clone's antigen is unknown. No per-base quality is available; no much larger clone lies one base away.

The library came from multiplex PCR. The reads were generated on an Illumina HiSeq 4000. To build TCR beta libraries, CDR3 regions were amplified by Arm-PCR using iRepertoire HTBI primers. Before sequencing, the PCR products underwent gel purification. Regarding the original processing steps: Gene usage analysis of CDR3 amino acid clonotypes relied on the roughly 58 TRBV and more than twelve TRBJ segments identified across samples. COPE and FqMerger were used to merge filtered high-quality paired reads into contigs. BLAST was used to align contigs to the IMGT TRBV, TRBD and TRBJ reference genes, and CDR3 was defined following IMGT. Clonotypes above 0.1% frequency were classified as highly expanded clones. Repertoire diversity was measured by Shannon entropy, and V-J evenness by the Gini coefficient. Public clonotypes were defined as clonotypes shared by more than one individual. The public reads were run again by TCRdb, first through fastp at Q25 and then through MiXCR, and only productive beta chains were kept. Rows merge per CDR3 protein into single entries with the most common DNA and genes. TCRdb, not the authors, supplied the V and J calls. In this sample the table shows over 500,000 distinct CDR3 sequences, 16% of which occur a single time. The top ten constitute more than 15% of the sample.

This same sample was also taken into another study, of T cells in Graves' hyperthyroidism and ophthalmopathy. Per that second paper: Stable Graves' hyperthyroidism was defined as the absence of progression to ophthalmopathy over 18 months of follow-up. The hyperthyroidism patients were between 18 and 65 years old and newly diagnosed, with a disease duration of less than 2 months. Any patient with an uncontrolled infection, another autoimmune disease, pregnancy or lactation was excluded. Clinical symptoms, serum thyroxine and TRAb, thyroid ultrasound, and orbital computed tomography formed the basis for the diagnoses. For the first round of RT-PCR on the TCR CDR3, the HTBI primer set was used together with the Qiagen OneStep RT-PCR kit. Most expanded thyroid clonotypes (frequency above 0.001) were also found in blood, which suggests that blood repertoires may mirror thyroid immune responses. A 13 V-J signature model separated ophthalmopathy from stable hyperthyroidism, with roughly 88% sensitivity and roughly 84% specificity in cross-validation and 80%/75% in testing. In validation, progression to ophthalmopathy was predicted by the model with about 70% sensitivity and about 72% specificity, a median of about 6.4 months before onset. To identify TCR V-J signatures that set the groups apart, the researchers used a discovery cohort of more than 95 patients, made up of under 50 with Graves' ophthalmopathy and about 60 with stable Graves' hyperthyroidism. Prospective prediction of ophthalmopathy was tested in an independent validation cohort consisting of under 20 hyperthyroidism patients and approximately 16 patients who later progressed to ophthalmopathy. The 95 to 100 discovery patients were divided at random into training and test sets in a 7:3 ratio. In several Graves' hyperthyroidism patients, the study also compared T-cell repertoires from thyroid tissue with T-cell repertoires from blood. Following sampling, methimazole starting at 30 mg daily was given to hyperthyroidism patients, and high-dose intravenous methylprednisolone was given to ophthalmopathy patients. Libraries were constructed in a second round of multiplex PCR, after which size selection and purification were carried out. Paired-end sequencing of the libraries was performed with 100 bp reads on an Illumina HiSeq2000. SOAPnuke was used to process the raw data, with reads discarded if the reads contained adapters or uncalled bases, had a mean Phred below 15, or lacked an exact constant-primer or identifier match. COPE v1.2.5 was used to merge high-quality paired reads, and clonotypes were defined as unique nucleotide sequences. MiTCR v1.1 was used to align clonotypes to the IMGT TRBV, TRBD and TRBJ reference segments. The analysis was restricted to V-J combinations with a frequency above 0.0001, which together covered roughly 99% of the repertoires. A TCS score was defined as the ratio of F50 (clonal expansion) to E x V (chaos), with BLOSUM62-based TCRdist applied between CDR3 peptides within each V-J. Welch's t-statistics and random forest reduced just over 500 V-J features to 13, which were used in a naive Bayes classifier (R e1071). Sample size was not statistically predetermined, and blinding of investigators to group allocation was not performed. The paper describes TCR Vbeta CDR3 sequencing of around 140 peripheral blood samples, made up of about 40 ophthalmopathy patients, around 73 hyperthyroidism patients and some 17 progressor patients.

Material: peripheral blood mononuclear cells (PBMCs), obtained at new diagnosis, from a patient treated with antithyroid drugs. The origin of this receptor is a woman aged 30 to 39 with Graves disease. Donor details come from another sample of the same person, matched by shared clones. The chain uses TRBV20-1 and TRBJ1-2; 6 matching bases give a weak D call of TRBD1. In nucleotide form, the sequence is TGCAGTGCTAGGACCGGGACAAGGGATGGCTACACCTTC. Its translation reads: CSARTGTRDGYTF.